This T cell receptor (beta chain) was obtained from a study of CD8+CD57+ T cells in acquired aplastic anemia. Study details: Average DNA yield from sorted CD4+ and CD8+ cells was roughly 3 ug. On average, healthy donors gave about 11 million reads for CD4+ cells.

This clonotype was seen a single time. At one end the junction does not follow the germline gene, possibly because of a read error. For CDR3 and TCR beta VDJ profiling, genomic DNA was the template used. TCRdb independently ran MiXCR on the reads; one entry per CDR3 protein. This table holds hundreds of thousands of distinct CDR3 sequences, 65% to 80% found once. The specimen was sorted CD4+, CD8+, or CD8+CD57+ T cells (not recorded which) from PBMCs. This TCR was sampled from a human donor in good health, serving as a control.

This CDR3 is CASSLQDKPLAF. CDR3 DNA: TGTGCCAGCAGTTTACAGGACAAACCCCTAGCCTTT. The rearrangement uses TRBV12-3 or TRBV12-4 and TRBJ1-6; a possible D gene is TRBD1 (5 bases). The CDR3 has 12 amino acids.